Described below is a single TCR beta chain sequence and its context. Its antigen is unknown. The V segment lost 5 bases and the J segment 5 bases; nucleotides outside the gene matches: 8. The germline V gene has CDR1 MDHEN and CDR2 SYDVKM. The CDR3 loop spans 14 amino acids. Sorted naive or memory CD4+ cells met CEF peptides for approximately ten days. The data belong to a study of CD4 T cells in relation to SARS-CoV-2 and coronaviruses. Study-level background: ViraFEST: approximately nine-day antigen culture of PBMCs, then TCR beta CDR3 sequencing.

Some clones are missing from TCRdb's copy, which holds only in-frame ones; the method was immunoSEQ multiplex PCR. The table records about 37,000 clones, more than 65% of them present only once. The origin of this receptor is an adult with COVID-19. The gene calls are TRBV28 and TRBJ2-7, with 8 bases lining up with TRBD2. Input material: naive CD4+ T cells from PBMCs, cultured in vitro. The subset is: naive CD4+ T cells isolated by negative enrichment. The CDR3 coding sequence is TGTGCCAGCAGTGACCCGGGACTAGTAAACGAGCAGTACTTC. Protein sequence: CASSDPGLVNEQYF.